This is a list of T cell receptor beta chains from one sample in a study of blood T cell repertoires in COVID-19. Only in-frame clones appear in the TCRdb table, and some are missing; sequencing was by immunoSEQ multiplex PCR. The data show around 100,000 clones, approximately 93% seen once. Sequencing was carried out using peripheral blood. The source is a man aged 60-69 years with acute or convalescent COVID-19. Each CDR3 is given with its conserved first and last residue. Fields, in order: clone size, V gene, J gene, CDR3 protein. Clone size is stated in some rows and not others, as once, few, many or a class when expanded.

>once|TRBV5-6|TRBJ1-2
CASSLVSFRFYGYTF
>NA|TRBV28|TRBJ1-1
CASSSPGPLTEAFF
>NA|TRBV10-3|TRBJ2-5
CAIRTDFQETQYF
>NA|TRBV2|TRBJ1-1
CASSGPGNVLAFF
>NA|TRBV25-1|TRBJ2-2
CASSISGSGELFF
>NA|TRBV5-4|TRBJ1-2
CASSSLTGAIGGYTF
>NA|TRBV7-8|TRBJ2-1
CASSFRGYNEQFF
>NA|TRBV3-1/TRBV3-2|TRBJ1-2
CASSQVQGDGYTF
>NA|TRBV4-1|TRBJ2-1
CASSPLRSGTGMDNEQFF
>NA|TRBV9|TRBJ1-1
CASSPRREVNTEAFF
>NA|TRBV4-1|TRBJ1-2
CASSQGVAPKTGYTF
>NA|TRBV28|TRBJ1-4
CASSIPGDRGNEKLFF
>NA|TRBV18|TRBJ1-5
CASSPTDSQPQHF
>NA|TRBV28|TRBJ2-2
CASRSGSANTGELFF
>NA|TRBV2|TRBJ1-4
CASSGMRREKLFF
>few|TRBV6-9|TRBJ2-7
CASSHTSGSAYEQYF
>once|TRBV7-9|TRBJ1-5
CASSTQGGNQPQHF
>NA|TRBV25-1|TRBJ2-1
CASSEPTGRNEQFF
>NA|TRBV11-2|TRBJ2-1
CASSLLAFNEQFF
>once|TRBV7-3|TRBJ2-1
CASSLLETSEQFF
>once|TRBV7-9|TRBJ1-2
CASSQGAGQGAYGHTF
>NA|TRBV24-1|TRBJ2-1
CATSDPRTSGSSYNEQFF
>NA|TRBV3-1/TRBV3-2|TRBJ2-1
CASSQGLAGSYNEQFF
>NA|TRBV5-1|TRBJ1-2
CASRQEANYGYTF
>NA|TRBV15|TRBJ1-3
CATSNHRDGNTIYF
>NA|TRBV28|TRBJ1-4
CASSLFGGGEKLFF
>NA|TRBV25-1|TRBJ1-1
CADWGGQNTEAFF
>NA|TRBV27|TRBJ2-7
CASRPGGLAGNYEQYF
>NA|TRBV5-8|TRBJ2-5
CASSPGDRQETQYF
>NA|TRBV6-4|TRBJ2-5
CASSDPSVAGPWVETQYF
>NA|TRBV15|TRBJ1-2
CATSSKQLNYGYTF
>NA|TRBV6-6|TRBJ2-1
CASSRGTSWGRSSYNEQFF
>NA|TRBV30|TRBJ1-6
CAWSVQGLSPLHF
>NA|TRBV5-1|TRBJ2-3
CASSLEGRTDTQYF
>NA|TRBV19|TRBJ1-1
CASSITGRNTEAFF
>few|TRBV11-3|TRBJ1-1
CASSIRGRGDTEAFF
>NA|TRBV5-4|TRBJ1-4
CASSLSSGQGLEKLFF
>NA|TRBV14|TRBJ1-4
CASSPNRGIGEKLFF
>NA|TRBV6-2/TRBV6-3|TRBJ2-2
CASSPTGSGELFF
>NA|TRBV19|TRBJ1-5
CASSPGTGRNQPQHF
>NA|TRBV6-5|TRBJ2-2
CASRVGGAATGELFF
>NA|TRBV2|TRBJ2-7
CASSQRLSYEQYF
>NA|TRBV5-5|TRBJ1-2
CASSLVLVQAIYGYTF
>NA|TRBV10-3|TRBJ1-1
CAIKDRVESSEAFF
>NA|TRBV19|TRBJ1-5
CASSGGGRGNQPQHF
>few|TRBV10-2|TRBJ1-1
CASSRQPNTEAFF
>NA|TRBV7-9|TRBJ2-4
CANSLTGGGSGMYF
>NA|TRBV9|TRBJ1-1
CASSASQGAYTEAFF
>NA|TRBV7-9|TRBJ2-6
CASSLEQPGANVLTF
>NA|TRBV3-1/TRBV3-2|TRBJ2-5
CASSQEGRGPFETQYF
>NA|TRBV25-1|TRBJ2-3
CASSAGTDTQYF
>NA|TRBV5-4|TRBJ1-1
CASSSGVPTEAFF
>few|TRBV27|TRBJ1-6
CASSFRSNSPLHF
>NA|TRBV3-1/TRBV3-2|TRBJ1-1
CASSQEGGGTEAFF
>NA|TRBV13|TRBJ2-2
CASSLGTGRSGELFF
>NA|TRBV5-1|TRBJ1-4
CASSPTGGNEKLFF